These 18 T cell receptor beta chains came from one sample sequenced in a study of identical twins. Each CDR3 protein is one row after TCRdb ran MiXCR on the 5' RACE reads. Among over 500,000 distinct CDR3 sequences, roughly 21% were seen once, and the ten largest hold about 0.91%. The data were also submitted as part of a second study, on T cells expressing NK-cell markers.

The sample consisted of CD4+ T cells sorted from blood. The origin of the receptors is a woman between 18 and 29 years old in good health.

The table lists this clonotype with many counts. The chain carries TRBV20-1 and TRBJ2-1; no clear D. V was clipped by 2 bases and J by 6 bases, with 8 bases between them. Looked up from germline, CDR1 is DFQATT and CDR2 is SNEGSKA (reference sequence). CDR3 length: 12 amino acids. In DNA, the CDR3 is TGCAGTGCTAGACTCCGTGGCAATGAGCAGTTCTTC. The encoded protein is CSARLRGNEQFF.

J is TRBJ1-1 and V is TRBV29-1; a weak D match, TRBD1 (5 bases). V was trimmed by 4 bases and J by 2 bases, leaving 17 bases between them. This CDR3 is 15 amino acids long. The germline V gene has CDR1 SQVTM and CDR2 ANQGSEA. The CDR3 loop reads CSVAGRQGPNTEAFF. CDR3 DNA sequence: TGCAGCGTTGCGGGTAGGCAGGGCCCAAACACTGAAGCTTTCTTT.

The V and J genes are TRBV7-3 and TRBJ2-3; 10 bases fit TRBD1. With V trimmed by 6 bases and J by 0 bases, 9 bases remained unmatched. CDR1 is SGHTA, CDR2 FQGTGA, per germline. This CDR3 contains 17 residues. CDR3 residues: CASRRTGGSPSTDTQYF. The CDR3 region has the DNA TGTGCCAGCAGGCGGACAGGGGGGTCTCCTAGCACAGATACGCAGTATTTT. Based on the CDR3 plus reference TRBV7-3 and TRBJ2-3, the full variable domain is GAGVSQTPSNKVTEKGKYVELRCDPISGHTALYWYRQSLGQGPEFLIYFQGTGAADDSGLPNDRFFAVRPEGSVSTLKIQRTERGDSAVYLCASRRTGGSPSTDTQYFGPGTRLTVL.

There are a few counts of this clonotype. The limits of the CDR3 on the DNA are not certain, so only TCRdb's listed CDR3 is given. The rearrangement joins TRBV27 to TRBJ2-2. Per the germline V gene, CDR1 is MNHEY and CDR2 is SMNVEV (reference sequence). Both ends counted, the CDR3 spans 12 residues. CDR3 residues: CASSFRFGELFF.

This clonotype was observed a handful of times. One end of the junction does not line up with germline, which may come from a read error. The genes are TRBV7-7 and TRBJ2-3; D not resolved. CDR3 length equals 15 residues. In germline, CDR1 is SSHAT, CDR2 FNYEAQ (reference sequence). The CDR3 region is CASSLGQQGTDTQYF. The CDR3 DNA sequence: TGTGCTAGCAGCTTAGGTCAGCAAGGCACAGATACGCAGTATTTT.

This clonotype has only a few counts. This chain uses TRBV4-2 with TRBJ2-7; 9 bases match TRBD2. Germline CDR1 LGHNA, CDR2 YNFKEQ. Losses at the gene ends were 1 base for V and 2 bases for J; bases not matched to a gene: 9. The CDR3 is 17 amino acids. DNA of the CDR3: TGTGCCAGCAGCCAAGGGGCTAGCGGGGAGAAAACCTACGAGCAGTACTTC. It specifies CASSQGASGEKTYEQYF.

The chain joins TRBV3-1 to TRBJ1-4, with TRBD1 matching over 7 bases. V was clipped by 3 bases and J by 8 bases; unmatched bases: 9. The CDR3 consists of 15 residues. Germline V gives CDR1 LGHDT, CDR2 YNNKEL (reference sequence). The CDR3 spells CASSQQPGQREKLFF. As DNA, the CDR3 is TGTGCCAGCAGCCAGCAACCGGGACAGAGAGAAAAACTGTTTTTT.

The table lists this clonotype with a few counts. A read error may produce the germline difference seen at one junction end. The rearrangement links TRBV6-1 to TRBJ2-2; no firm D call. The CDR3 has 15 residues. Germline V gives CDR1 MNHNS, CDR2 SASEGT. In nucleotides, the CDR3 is TGTGCCAGCAGGGAAGGTCACCCAAGTCGCGGGGAGCTGTTTTTT. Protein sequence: CASREGHPSRGELFF.

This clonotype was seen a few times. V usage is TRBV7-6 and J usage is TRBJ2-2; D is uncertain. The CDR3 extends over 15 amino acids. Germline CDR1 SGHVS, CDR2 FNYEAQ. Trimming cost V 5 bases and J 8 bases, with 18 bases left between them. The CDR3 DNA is TGTGCCAGCAGCCCCGAGCCTCTAGTGGTAGGGGAGCTGTTTTTT. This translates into CASSPEPLVVGELFF.

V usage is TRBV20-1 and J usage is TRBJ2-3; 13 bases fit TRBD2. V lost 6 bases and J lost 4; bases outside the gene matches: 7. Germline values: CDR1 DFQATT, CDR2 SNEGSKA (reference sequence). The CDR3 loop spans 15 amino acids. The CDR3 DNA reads TGCAGTGCCCTCTCACTAGCGGGAGGGGCAGATACGCAGTATTTT. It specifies CSALSLAGGADTQYF.

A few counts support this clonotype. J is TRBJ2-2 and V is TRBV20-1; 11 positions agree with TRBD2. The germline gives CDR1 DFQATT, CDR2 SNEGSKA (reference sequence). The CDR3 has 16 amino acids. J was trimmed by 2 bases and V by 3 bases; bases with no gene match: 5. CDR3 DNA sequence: TGCAGTGCTAGGTTTGGGACTAGCGGAAACACCGGGGAGCTGTTTTTT. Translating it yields CSARFGTSGNTGELFF.

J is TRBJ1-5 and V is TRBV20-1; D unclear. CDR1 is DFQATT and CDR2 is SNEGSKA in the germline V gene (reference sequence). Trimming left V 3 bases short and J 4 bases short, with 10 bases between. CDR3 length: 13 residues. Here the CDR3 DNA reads TGCAGTGCTAGGCTAGCGATGAATCAGCCCCAGCATTTT. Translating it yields CSARLAMNQPQHF.

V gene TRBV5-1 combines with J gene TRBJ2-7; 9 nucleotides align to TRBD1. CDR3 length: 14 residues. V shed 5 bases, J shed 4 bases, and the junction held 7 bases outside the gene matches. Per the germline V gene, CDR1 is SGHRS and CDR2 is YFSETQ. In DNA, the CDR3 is TGCGCCAGCAGACCCGGGACAGGGAATTACGAGCAGTACTTC. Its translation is CASRPGTGNYEQYF.

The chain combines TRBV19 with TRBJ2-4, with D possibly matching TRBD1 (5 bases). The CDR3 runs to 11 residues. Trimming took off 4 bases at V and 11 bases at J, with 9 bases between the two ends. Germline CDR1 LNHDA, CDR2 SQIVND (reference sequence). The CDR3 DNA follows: TGTGCCAGTAGTACCCCACAGGTTCAGTACTTC. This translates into CASSTPQVQYF.

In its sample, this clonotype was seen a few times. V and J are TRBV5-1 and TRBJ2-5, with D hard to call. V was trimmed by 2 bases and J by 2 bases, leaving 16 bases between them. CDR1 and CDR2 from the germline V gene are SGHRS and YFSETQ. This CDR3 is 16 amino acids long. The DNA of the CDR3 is TGCGCCAGCAGCTTAGGAACCACCCGATTGCAAGAGACCCAGTACTTC. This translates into CASSLGTTRLQETQYF.

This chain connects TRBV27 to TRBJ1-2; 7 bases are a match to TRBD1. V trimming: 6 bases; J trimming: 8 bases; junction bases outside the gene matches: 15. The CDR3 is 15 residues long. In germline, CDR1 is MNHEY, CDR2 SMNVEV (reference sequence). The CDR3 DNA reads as TGTGCCAGCAGGCGACAGGGCCCATCCTCAGGGGGCTACACCTTC. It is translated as CASRRQGPSSGGYTF.

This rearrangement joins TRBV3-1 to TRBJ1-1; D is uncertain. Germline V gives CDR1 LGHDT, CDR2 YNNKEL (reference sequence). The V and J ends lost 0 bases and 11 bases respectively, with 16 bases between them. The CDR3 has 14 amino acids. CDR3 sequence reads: CASSQDLGGIMAFF. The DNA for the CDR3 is TGTGCCAGCAGCCAAGATCTCGGAGGGATAATGGCTTTCTTT. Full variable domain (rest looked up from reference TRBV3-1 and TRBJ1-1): DTAVSQTPKYLVTQMGNDKSIKCEQNLGHDTMYWYKQDSKKFLKIMFSYNNKELIINETVPNRFSPKSPDKAHLNLHINSLELGDSAVYFCASSQDLGGIMAFFGQGTRLTVV.

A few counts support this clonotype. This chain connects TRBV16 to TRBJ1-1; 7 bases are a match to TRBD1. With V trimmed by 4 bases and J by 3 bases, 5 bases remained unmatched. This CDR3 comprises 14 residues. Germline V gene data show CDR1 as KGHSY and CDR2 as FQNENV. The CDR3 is CASSRDSFYTEAFF. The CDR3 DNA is TGTGCCAGCAGCCGGGACAGCTTTTACACTGAAGCTTTCTTT.